These T cell receptor beta chains were read from a single sample in a study of T cells in Graves' hyperthyroidism and ophthalmopathy. MiXCR, run by TCRdb on the multiplex PCR reads, gives a single entry per CDR3 protein. Here the sample spans roughly 750,000 distinct CDR3 sequences, less than 20% being singletons. Input material: blood. These receptors all come from a man in his late teens or twenties with Graves' hyperthyroidism. Each CDR3 is given with its conserved first and last residue. The order of the fields is J gene, V gene, clone size, D gene, CDR3 DNA, CDR3 protein. D genes are given only for firm matches. Size is omitted from some rows. Given values are once, few, many or a class for expanded clones.

>TRBJ1-5|TRBV27|many|.
TGTGCCAGCAGTTTATTTTCCGGTCAGCCCCAGCATTTT
CASSLFSGQPQHF
>TRBJ2-1|TRBV20-1|many|.
TGCAGTGCTAGCGGGAGAAGCTACAATGAGCAGTTCTTC
CSASGRSYNEQFF
>TRBJ2-7|TRBV9|.|TRBD2
TGTGCCAGCAGCTCTCCGGGACTAGCGGGAAAAGAGTCCTACGAGCAGTACTTC
CASSSPGLAGKESYEQYF
>TRBJ1-5|TRBV6-1|few|.
TGTGCCAGCAGTTCCGAAGGGGTTCGGCAGCCCCAGCATTTT
CASSSEGVRQPQHF
>TRBJ2-7|TRBV20-1|many|.
TGCAGTGCTAGTTCCCCCGGGGCGGTGGGGACCTACGAGCAGTACTTC
CSASSPGAVGTYEQYF
>TRBJ1-2|TRBV20-1|.|.
TGCAGTGCTAGAGATCATAGGCCGGGAGGCTACACCTTC
CSARDHRPGGYTF
>TRBJ1-5|TRBV13|few|.
TGTGCCAGCAGGGGGGACAACAATCAGCCCCAGCATTTT
CASRGDNNQPQHF
>TRBJ2-3|TRBV20-1|.|.
TGCAGTGCTAGCTCCTCACTAGTGACTAGCACAGATACGCAGTATTTT
CSASSSLVTSTDTQYF
>TRBJ2-5|TRBV27|few|.
TGTGCCAGCAGTTTAAGCAGGAGAGGGACCCAGTACTTC
CASSLSRRGTQYF
>TRBJ2-7|TRBV2|.|.
TGTGCCAGCGAAGCAGGGAGTGGACCTGGCGAGCAGTACTTC
CASEAGSGPGEQYF
>TRBJ2-1|TRBV20-1|many|TRBD2
TGCAGTGCTCGAAAGGGGACTAGCGGGTCCTACAATGAGCAGTTCTTC
CSARKGTSGSYNEQFF
>TRBJ2-2|TRBV2|many|.
TGTGCCAGCAGTGAAGAAGCGGGTGGCACCGGGGAGCTGTTTTTT
CASSEEAGGTGELFF
>TRBJ2-7|TRBV28|many|.
TGTGCCAGCAGTACCCCGGGACACCACTACGAGCAGTACTTC
CASSTPGHHYEQYF
>TRBJ1-2|TRBV11-3|many|.
TGTGCCAGCAGCTCCGACGTGCTGGAGAGGGGTGGTGGCTACACCTTC
CASSSDVLERGGGYTF
>TRBJ2-3|TRBV7-9|few|TRBD2
TGTGCCAGCAGCCTTAGCGGGAGGAGAGAGAATACGCAGTATTTT
CASSLSGRRENTQYF
>TRBJ2-3|TRBV4-1|.|.
TGCGCCAGCAGCCAAGATCAGCCAAGCACAGATACGCAGTATTTT
CASSQDQPSTDTQYF
>TRBJ2-3|TRBV13|few|.
TGTGCCAGCAGCCCGGACTTCTACACAGATACGCAGTATTTT
CASSPDFYTDTQYF
>TRBJ2-3|TRBV5-5|many|.
TGTGCCAGCAGTTGGGGGAGCACAGATACGCAGTATTTT
CASSWGSTDTQYF
>TRBJ2-1|TRBV2|many|.
TGTGCCAGCAGTCCCAGGGATGAGCAGTTCTTC
CASSPRDEQFF
>TRBJ2-6|TRBV6-2/TRBV6-3|many|.
TGTGCCAGCGGGGTCTCTGGGGCCAACGTCCTGACTTTC
CASGVSGANVLTF
>TRBJ2-1|TRBV6-2/TRBV6-3|.|.
TGTGCCAGCAGTTACCCCAATGAGCAGTTCTTC
CASSYPNEQFF
>TRBJ2-1|TRBV11-2|many|.
TGTGCCAGCAGCTTAGATCACCGGCTGAACTCCTACAATGAGCAGTTCTTC
CASSLDHRLNSYNEQFF
>TRBJ2-2|TRBV11-2|many|TRBD2
TGTGCCAGCAGCGCTAGCGGGAGAGGTACCGGGGAGCTGTTTTTT
CASSASGRGTGELFF
>TRBJ2-1|TRBV7-9|many|.
TGTGCCAGCAGCTTAGATGCAGCGGCTAGGGCCTCCTACAATGAGCAGTTCTTC
CASSLDAAARASYNEQFF
>TRBJ1-4|TRBV9|.|.
TGTGCCAGCAGCTCCAGTTTTTCCGGCGTGAGGGAAAAACTGTTTTTT
CASSSSFSGVREKLFF
>TRBJ2-1|TRBV20-1|many|.
TGCAGTGCTAACGCCCACCTCGGCGAGCAGTTCTTC
CSANAHLGEQFF
>TRBJ2-1|TRBV5-1|many|.
TGCGCCAGCGGGTCCGCATCGAGTGCTAGCTCCTACAATGAGCAGTTCTTC
CASGSASSASSYNEQFF
>TRBJ2-1|TRBV20-1|.|TRBD2
TGCAGTGCTTCTGGGACTAGCGGATTAAGCTCCTACAATGAGCAGTTCTTC
CSASGTSGLSSYNEQFF
>TRBJ2-1|TRBV20-1|.|.
TGCAGTGCTAGTTCCCCCCCAGACAATGAGCAGTTCTTC
CSASSPPDNEQFF
>TRBJ2-1|TRBV6-1|.|.
TGTGCCAGCAGTGAAGCACTAGGGAATGAGCAGTTCTTC
CASSEALGNEQFF
>TRBJ2-3|TRBV15|.|TRBD2
TGTGCCACCAGCAGAGACTGGGCACGGGAGGGCGATACGCAGTATTTT
CATSRDWAREGDTQYF
>TRBJ1-1|TRBV10-3|many|.
TGTGCCATCAGTGAGTCCGGAAACGCTGAAGCTTTCTTT
CAISESGNAEAFF
>TRBJ2-1|TRBV28|many|TRBD2
TGTGCCAGCAGTTTGACTAGCCGTTTCAATGAGCAGTTCTTC
CASSLTSRFNEQFF
>TRBJ2-5|TRBV12-3/TRBV12-4|many|TRBD2
TGTGCCACCTCGGGGGGGCTGGGAGAGACCCAGTACTTC
CATSGGLGETQYF
>TRBJ1-1|TRBV20-1|many|.
TGCAGTGCTAGAGATCAGAGAATTGTGGGAAACACTGAAGCTTTCTTT
CSARDQRIVGNTEAFF